This is a list of T cell receptor beta chains from one sample in a study of blood T cell repertoires in COVID-19. Some clones are missing from TCRdb's copy, which holds only in-frame ones; the method was immunoSEQ multiplex PCR. Found here are about 83,000 clones, about four fifths of them singletons; the top ten hold around 19%. The specimen sequenced was peripheral blood. The receptors shown here come from a woman of 80 years or more with active or convalescent COVID-19. CDR3s include the opening cysteine and the closing phenylalanine or tryptophan.

v_gene: TRBV6-2/TRBV6-3; CDR3aa: CASSSTNTGELFF
v_gene: TRBV5-1; CDR3aa: CASTRDRATDTQYF
v_gene: TRBV11-2; CDR3aa: CASGISGGARDTQYF
v_gene: TRBV7-8; CDR3aa: CASSTSTGLDGYTF
v_gene: TRBV21-1; CDR3aa: CASTHSGTGFCQPQHF
v_gene: TRBV4-1; CDR3aa: CASSQATGGWEEQFF
v_gene: TRBV10-3; CDR3aa: CAISESNGNTIYF
v_gene: TRBV18; CDR3aa: CASSQARLRETQYF
v_gene: TRBV7-9; CDR3aa: CASSLVADTQYF
v_gene: TRBV7-9; CDR3aa: CASSSTGELFF
v_gene: TRBV30; CDR3aa: CAWRGGITGELFF
v_gene: TRBV9; CDR3aa: CASSVDRGWVGELFF
v_gene: TRBV3-1/TRBV3-2; CDR3aa: CASSQGRQVPLGETQYF
v_gene: TRBV10-1; CDR3aa: CASSDGQAQTEQYF
v_gene: TRBV7-2; CDR3aa: CASSILAGNRYEQYF
v_gene: TRBV28; CDR3aa: CASSLRHLRAGGAKNQPQHF
v_gene: TRBV5-5; CDR3aa: CASSLSRVKGYTF
v_gene: TRBV9; CDR3aa: CASSVSGYSYEQYF
v_gene: TRBV4-3; CDR3aa: CASSRGGLGTGELFF
v_gene: TRBV12-5; CDR3aa: CASGSRGSEAFF
v_gene: TRBV5-1; CDR3aa: CASSPGRREQFF
v_gene: TRBV27; CDR3aa: CASSYDRAAGYTF